A selection of T cell receptor beta chains follows, all from one sample in a study of cytomegalovirus exposure and HLA in healthy donors. Using immunoSEQ multiplex PCR, the repertoire was profiled, and TCRdb retains in-frame clones only, with some absent. The sample has approximately 120,000 clones; 75% to 85% are singletons. Sequenced input: PBMCs. The origin of the receptors is a man aged 45-65 years in good health and CMV-seronegative. Each CDR3 is given with its conserved first and last residue. A D gene is named only where the DNA matches it firmly. Size is omitted from some rows. Given values are once, few, many or a class for expanded clones.

TRBV9	.	TRBJ2-5	.	CASSVGLADQETQYF	TGTGCCAGCAGCGTAGGGCTAGCAGACCAAGAGACCCAGTACTTC
TRBV4-2	.	TRBJ2-5	TRBD2	CASSPGTSFQETQYF	TGTGCCAGCAGCCCCGGGACTAGCTTCCAAGAGACCCAGTACTTC
TRBV6-6	.	TRBJ2-7	.	CACQGQSYEQYF	TGTGCCTGTCAAGGACAGTCCTACGAGCAGTACTTC
TRBV11-2	.	TRBJ1-3	.	CASSRTGLAGNTIYF	TGTGCCAGCAGCCGCACAGGCCTGGCTGGAAACACCATATATTTT
TRBV6-1	few	TRBJ1-1	.	CASIPDRRAEAFF	TGTGCCAGCATCCCCGACAGGAGAGCTGAAGCTTTCTTT
TRBV7-2	few	TRBJ2-7	.	CASSTRQTLSYEQYF	TGTGCCAGCAGCACCAGACAGACCCTCTCCTACGAGCAGTACTTC
TRBV10-1	.	TRBJ2-5	TRBD1	CASSESGTGGTQYF	TGCGCCAGCAGTGAGTCGGGGACAGGGGGGACCCAGTACTTC
TRBV5-1	.	TRBJ2-2	.	CASSPSFANTGELFF	TGCGCCAGCAGCCCCTCTTTCGCGAACACCGGGGAGCTGTTTTTT
TRBV5-5	.	TRBJ2-7	.	CASSLRGIFYEQYF	TGTGCCAGCAGCCTCAGGGGAATATTCTACGAGCAGTACTTC
TRBV6-5	.	TRBJ2-3	TRBD2	CASSYSTGGLADTQYF	TGTGCCAGCAGTTACTCGACGGGGGGGTTGGCAGATACGCAGTATTTT
TRBV5-4	.	TRBJ1-5	TRBD1	CASSAGGNQPQHF	TGTGCCAGCAGCGCAGGGGGGAATCAGCCCCAGCATTTT
TRBV19	.	TRBJ1-1	TRBD1	CASSKLLGQGDSTEAFF	TGTGCCAGTAGTAAACTACTCGGACAGGGGGACAGCACTGAAGCTTTCTTT
TRBV5-6	.	TRBJ1-3	TRBD1	CASSLEGQEFSGNTIYF	TGTGCCAGCAGCTTGGAGGGACAGGAGTTCTCTGGAAACACCATATATTTT
TRBV5-1	.	TRBJ2-7	.	CASSLVWVGAGDSSYEQYF	TGCGCCAGCAGCTTGGTATGGGTGGGGGCAGGAGATAGCTCCTACGAGCAGTACTTC
TRBV28	.	TRBJ1-5	.	CASSLLGVRGQPQHF	TGTGCCAGCAGTTTGTTGGGGGTGCGGGGTCAGCCCCAGCATTTT
TRBV6-5	.	TRBJ2-7	TRBD2	CASSYSRSGGYNEQYF	TGTGCCAGCAGTTACTCGCGTAGCGGGGGGTACAACGAGCAGTACTTC
TRBV4-2	.	TRBJ1-4	TRBD1	CASSPDIGGLEKLFF	TGTGCCAGCAGTCCTGATATAGGGGGCCTTGAAAAACTGTTTTTT
TRBV19	few	TRBJ1-5	TRBD1	CASSGTANRNQPQHF	TGTGCCAGTAGTGGGACAGCAAACCGCAATCAGCCCCAGCATTTT
TRBV5-1	.	TRBJ2-1	TRBD2	CASSSDGTSASYNEQFF	TGCGCCAGCAGCTCCGACGGTACTAGCGCGTCCTACAATGAGCAGTTCTTC
TRBV7-8	.	TRBJ1-1	.	CASSLPSRTVNTEAFF	TGTGCCAGCAGCTTACCCTCACGGACAGTGAACACTGAAGCTTTCTTT
TRBV14	.	TRBJ2-1	.	CASSQDLPGYNEQFF	TGTGCCAGCAGCCAAGATCTTCCGGGCTACAATGAGCAGTTCTTC
TRBV19	.	TRBJ1-1	.	CASSPPGGGNTEAFF	TGTGCCAGTAGTCCTCCTGGGGGGGGGAACACTGAAGCTTTCTTT